What follows are 7 T cell receptor beta chains derived from one specimen sequenced in a study of identical twins. Each CDR3 protein gets one entry after TCRdb re-called the 5' RACE reads with MiXCR. The sample records roughly 1,500,000 distinct CDR3 sequences, around a third being singletons. The source material was cord blood. The receptor source for this set is a newborn girl in good health.

The rearrangement joins TRBV6-5 to TRBJ2-7; 9 bases are a match to TRBD1. Trimming cost V 6 bases and J 7 bases; bases outside gene matches: 16. The CDR3 loop spans 16 amino acids. Germline V lookup: CDR1 MNHEY, CDR2 SVGAGI. CDR3 bases: TGTGCCAGCAGAAGAAGGATGACGGGACAGGGAGGTGAGCAGTACTTC. This translates into CASRRRMTGQGGEQYF.

The chain is built from TRBV24-1 and TRBJ2-1; 8 nucleotides line up with TRBD1. The closer fit of TRBJ2-7 to the DNA end suggests the J call may be wrong. The CDR3 contains 16 residues. Germline CDR1 KGHDR, CDR2 SFDVKD. CDR3 loop: CATSDAGTGTYNEQYF. CDR3 DNA: TGTGCCACCAGTGACGCGGGGACAGGAACCTACAATGAGCAGTACTTC.

This clonotype was observed a handful of times. The V and J genes are TRBV24-1 and TRBJ1-2, with 7 bases lining up with TRBD1. Unmatched junction bases numbered 0, after V lost 3 bases and J lost 3 bases. This CDR3 region has 13 residues. Germline-derived CDR1 and CDR2 are KGHDR and SFDVKD. CDR3 protein: CATSDDRDYGYTF. In DNA form, the CDR3 reads TGTGCCACCAGTGATGACAGGGACTATGGCTACACCTTC.

This clonotype was detected ten times or more. The genes are TRBV27 and TRBJ2-7, with D perhaps TRBD2 (6 bases). There are 13 residues in the CDR3. Germline CDR1 reads MNHEY; CDR2 reads SMNVEV (reference sequence). V gave up 6 bases and J gave up 0 bases, with 9 bases separating them. DNA for the CDR3: TGTGCCAGCAGAAGGACTACCTCCTACGAGCAGTACTTC. Translation gives CASRRTTSYEQYF.

V and J are TRBV20-1 and TRBJ2-3, with TRBD2 identical over 9 bases. J was trimmed by 5 bases and V by 5 bases; bases with no gene match: 20. The germline CDR1 and CDR2 sequences are DFQATT and SNEGSKA (reference sequence). This CDR3 contains 18 residues. CDR3 region: CSALDTSGLAGTKDTQYF. The CDR3 bases are TGCAGTGCTCTAGATACCAGTGGCCTAGCGGGGACTAAAGATACGCAGTATTTT.

The chain has TRBV10-3 and TRBJ2-3; TRBD2 aligns across 7 bases. The CDR3 has 14 residues. The V gene end was trimmed by 6 bases and the J gene end by 3 bases; junction bases not matched to a gene: 6. CDR1 and CDR2 (germline): ENHRY, SYGVKD. The CDR3 coding sequence is TGTGCCATCAGGCGGAAGGGAGGGACAGATACGCAGTATTTT. As protein: CAIRRKGGTDTQYF.

This chain connects TRBV4-2 to TRBJ2-3; TRBD2 might be the D (5 bases). The CDR3 sequence is 15 residues long. Trimming pared 1 base from V and 1 base from J, leaving 9 bases between. In germline, CDR1 is LGHNA, CDR2 YNFKEQ. The CDR3 protein is CASSQGPAGTDTQYF. CDR3 nucleotide sequence: TGTGCCAGCAGCCAAGGCCCAGCGGGCACAGATACGCAGTATTTT.